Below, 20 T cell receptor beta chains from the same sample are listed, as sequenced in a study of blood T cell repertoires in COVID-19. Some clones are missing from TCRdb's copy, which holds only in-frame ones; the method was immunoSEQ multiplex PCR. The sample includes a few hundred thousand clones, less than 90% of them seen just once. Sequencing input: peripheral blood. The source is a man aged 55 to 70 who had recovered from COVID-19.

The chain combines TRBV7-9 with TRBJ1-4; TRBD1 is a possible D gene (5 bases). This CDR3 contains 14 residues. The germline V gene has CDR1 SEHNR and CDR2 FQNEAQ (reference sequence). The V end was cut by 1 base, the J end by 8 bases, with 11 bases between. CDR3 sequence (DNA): TGTGCCAGCAGCTTAGGGTCAGGGCACGAAAAACTGTTTTTT. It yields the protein CASSLGSGHEKLFF.

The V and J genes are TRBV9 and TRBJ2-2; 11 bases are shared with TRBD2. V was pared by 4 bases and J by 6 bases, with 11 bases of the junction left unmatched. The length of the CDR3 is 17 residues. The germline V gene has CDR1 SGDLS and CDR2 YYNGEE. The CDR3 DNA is TGTGCCAGCAGCTTGGAGCTAGCGGGGGGCGCGTCCGGGGAGCTGTTTTTT. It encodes CASSLELAGGASGELFF.

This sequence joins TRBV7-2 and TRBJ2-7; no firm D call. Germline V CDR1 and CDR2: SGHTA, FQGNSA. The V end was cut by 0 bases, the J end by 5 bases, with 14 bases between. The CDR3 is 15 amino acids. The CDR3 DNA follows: TGTGCCAGCAGCTTAGCACGATCGCGTTCGGACGAGCAGTACTTC. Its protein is CASSLARSRSDEQYF.

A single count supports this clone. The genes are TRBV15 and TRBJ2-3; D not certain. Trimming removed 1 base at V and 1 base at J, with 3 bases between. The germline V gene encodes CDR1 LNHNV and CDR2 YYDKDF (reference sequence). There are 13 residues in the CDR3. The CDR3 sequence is CATSRVGTDTQYF. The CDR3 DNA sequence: TGTGCCACCAGCAGAGTAGGCACAGATACGCAGTATTTT.

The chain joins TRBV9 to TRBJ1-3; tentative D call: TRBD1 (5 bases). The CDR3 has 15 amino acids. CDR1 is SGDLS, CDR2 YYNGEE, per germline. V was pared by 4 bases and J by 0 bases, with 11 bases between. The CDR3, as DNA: TGTGCCAGCAGCCCCGGGACTTCCTCTGGAAACACCATATATTTT. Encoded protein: CASSPGTSSGNTIYF.

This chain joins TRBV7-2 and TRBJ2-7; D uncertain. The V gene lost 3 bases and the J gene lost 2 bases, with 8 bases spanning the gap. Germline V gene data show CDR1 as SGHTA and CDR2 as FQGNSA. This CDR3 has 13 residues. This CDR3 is CASSLPGPYEQYF. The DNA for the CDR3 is TGTGCCAGCAGCTTGCCGGGTCCCTACGAGCAGTACTTC.

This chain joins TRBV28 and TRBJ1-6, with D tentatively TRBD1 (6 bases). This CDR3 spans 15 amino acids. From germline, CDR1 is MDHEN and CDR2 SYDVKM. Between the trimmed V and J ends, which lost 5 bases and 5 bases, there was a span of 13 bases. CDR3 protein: CASSILAGDNSPLHF. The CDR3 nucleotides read TGTGCCAGCAGTATCCTGGCAGGGGATAATTCACCCCTCCACTTT.

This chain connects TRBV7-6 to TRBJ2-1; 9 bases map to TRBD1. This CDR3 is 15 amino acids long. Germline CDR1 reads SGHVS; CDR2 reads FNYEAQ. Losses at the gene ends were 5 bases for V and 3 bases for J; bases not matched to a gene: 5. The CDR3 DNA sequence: TGTGCCAGCAGCCCTGGACAGGGGCGCTACAATGAGCAGTTCTTC. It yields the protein CASSPGQGRYNEQFF.

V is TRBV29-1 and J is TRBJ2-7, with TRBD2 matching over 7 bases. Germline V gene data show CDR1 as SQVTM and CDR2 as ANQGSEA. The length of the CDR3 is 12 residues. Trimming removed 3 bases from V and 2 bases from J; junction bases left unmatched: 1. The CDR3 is CSVDGGAYEQYF. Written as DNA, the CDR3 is TGCAGCGTTGATGGGGGGGCCTACGAGCAGTACTTC.

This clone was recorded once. The CDR3 DNA is TGCACCAGCAGCCAAGAAGGGGGGGATGAGCAGTTCTTC. It is translated as CTSSQEGGDEQFF. The chain employs TRBV1 and TRBJ2-1; the table's TRBD2 call for D was not verified on the DNA. TRBV1 is a known pseudogene. This CDR3 spans 13 amino acids.

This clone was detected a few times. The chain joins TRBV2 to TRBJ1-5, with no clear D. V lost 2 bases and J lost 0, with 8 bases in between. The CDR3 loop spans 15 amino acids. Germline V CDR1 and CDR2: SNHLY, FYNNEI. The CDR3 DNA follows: TGTGCCAGCAGTGAAACCGCGTATAGCAATCAGCCCCAGCATTTT. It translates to CASSETAYSNQPQHF.

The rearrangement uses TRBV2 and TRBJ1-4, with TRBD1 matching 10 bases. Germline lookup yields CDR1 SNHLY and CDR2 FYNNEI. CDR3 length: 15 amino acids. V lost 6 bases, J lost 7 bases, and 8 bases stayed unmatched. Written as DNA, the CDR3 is TGTGCCAGCAGCTTCAGACAGGGGGCGATTGAAAAACTGTTTTTT. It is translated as CASSFRQGAIEKLFF.

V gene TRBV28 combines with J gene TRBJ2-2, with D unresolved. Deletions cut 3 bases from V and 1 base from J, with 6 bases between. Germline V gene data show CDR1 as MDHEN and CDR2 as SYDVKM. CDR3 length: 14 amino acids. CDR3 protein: CASSFPLNTGELFF. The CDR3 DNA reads TGTGCCAGCAGTTTCCCCTTGAACACCGGGGAGCTGTTTTTT. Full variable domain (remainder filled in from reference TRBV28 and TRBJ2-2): DVKVTQSSRYLVKRTGEKVFLECVQDMDHENMFWYRQDPGLGLRLIYFSYDVKMKEKGDIPEGYSVSREKKERFSLILESASTNQTSMYLCASSFPLNTGELFFGEGSRLTVL.

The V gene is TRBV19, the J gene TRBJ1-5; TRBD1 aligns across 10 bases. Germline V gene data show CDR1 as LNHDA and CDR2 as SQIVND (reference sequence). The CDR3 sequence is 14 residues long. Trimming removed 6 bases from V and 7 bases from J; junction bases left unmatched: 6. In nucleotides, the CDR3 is TGTGCCAGTAGGGGACAGGGGTCAGGGCAGCCCCAGCATTTT. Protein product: CASRGQGSGQPQHF. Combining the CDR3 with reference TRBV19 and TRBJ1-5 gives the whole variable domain DGGITQSPKYLFRKEGQNVTLSCEQNLNHDAMYWYRQDPGQGLRLIYYSQIVNDFQKGDIAEGYSVSREKKESFPLTVTSAQKNPTAFYLCASRGQGSGQPQHFGDGTRLSIL.

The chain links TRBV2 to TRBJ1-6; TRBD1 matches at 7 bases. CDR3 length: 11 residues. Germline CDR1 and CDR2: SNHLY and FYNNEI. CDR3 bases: TGTGCAAAGGGGGCTAATTCACCCCTCCACTTT. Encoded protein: CAKGANSPLHF.

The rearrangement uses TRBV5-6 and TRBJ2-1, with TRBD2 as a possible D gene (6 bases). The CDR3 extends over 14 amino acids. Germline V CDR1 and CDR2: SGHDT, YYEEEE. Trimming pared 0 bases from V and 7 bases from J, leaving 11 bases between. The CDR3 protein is CASSLAGVLNEQFF. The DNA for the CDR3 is TGTGCCAGCAGCTTGGCGGGAGTTTTAAATGAGCAGTTCTTC.

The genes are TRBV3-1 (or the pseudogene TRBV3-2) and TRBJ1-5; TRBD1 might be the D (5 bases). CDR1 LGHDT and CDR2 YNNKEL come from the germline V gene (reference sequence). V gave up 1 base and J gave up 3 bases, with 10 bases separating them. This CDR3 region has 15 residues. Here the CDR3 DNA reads TGTGCCAGCAGCCAAGGGGGACTCTTCAATCAGCCCCAGCATTTT. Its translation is CASSQGGLFNQPQHF.

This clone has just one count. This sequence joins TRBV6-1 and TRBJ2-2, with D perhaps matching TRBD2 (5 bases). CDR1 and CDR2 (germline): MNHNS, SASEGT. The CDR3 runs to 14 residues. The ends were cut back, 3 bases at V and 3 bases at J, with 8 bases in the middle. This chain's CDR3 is CASSDGLYTGELFF. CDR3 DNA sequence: TGTGCCAGCAGTGACGGACTGTACACCGGGGAGCTGTTTTTT.

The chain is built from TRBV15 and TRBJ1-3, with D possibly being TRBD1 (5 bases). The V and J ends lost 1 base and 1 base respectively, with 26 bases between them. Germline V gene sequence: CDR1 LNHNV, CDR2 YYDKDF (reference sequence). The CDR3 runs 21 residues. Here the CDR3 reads CATSRGSSTQGRMESGNTIYF. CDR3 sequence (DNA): TGTGCCACCAGCAGAGGATCTTCTACCCAGGGCCGAATGGAGTCTGGAAACACCATATATTTT.

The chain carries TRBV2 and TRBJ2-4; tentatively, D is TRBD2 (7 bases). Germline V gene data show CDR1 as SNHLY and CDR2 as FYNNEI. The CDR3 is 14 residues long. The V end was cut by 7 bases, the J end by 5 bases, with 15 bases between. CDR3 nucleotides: TGTGCCAGCACGCGGGGGCCCCCCCAAAACATTCAGTACTTC. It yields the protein CASTRGPPQNIQYF.